This T cell receptor (beta chain) derives from a study of shared clonotypes between healthy human individuals. On the study more broadly: The cohort comprised a couple of women and a few men. Their ages spanned 18 to 49 years.

Healthy HIV-negative adults with no recent acute infections or vaccinations were recruited as donors. Tens of millions of PBMCs were counted before genomic DNA extraction. Ten immunoSEQ deep assay plates were used to sequence unsorted PBMC DNA. Sequencing used immunoSEQ multiplex PCR; TCRdb keeps in-frame clones, though not all of them. The sample lists about 480,000 clones, 79% seen once, with over 10% in the top ten. The CDR3 is 15 amino acids. Trimming shortened V by 1 base and J by 4 bases, and 13 bases separated the two germline ends. Germline lookup yields CDR1 LNHDA and CDR2 SQIVND (reference sequence).

This clonotype originated in a woman aged 40 to 50 in good health. Some clones in this sample may be carry-over from other donors' samples. This chain joins TRBV19 and TRBJ1-2, with D hard to call. The specimen sequenced was PBMCs. The CDR3 DNA reads TGTGCCAGTAGTATAGTAGTCGGGCGGCTCTATGGCTACACCTTC. Its protein is CASSIVVGRLYGYTF.